A single sample gave rise to the 5 T cell receptor beta chains below, sequenced in a study of cytomegalovirus exposure and HLA in healthy donors. 13 Jbeta primers and 60 Vbeta primers were used for the PCR. Profiling relied on immunoSEQ multiplex PCR, and the TCRdb table lists in-frame clones only, not all of them. The sample shows approximately 210,000 clones, approximately 83% of them seen only once. Sequencing was done on a sample of PBMCs. The receptors here all came from a woman aged 50 to 60 in good health and CMV-seropositive.

The J gene is TRBJ2-3, the V gene TRBV9; TRBD1 is a possible D gene (5 bases). Germline CDR1 and CDR2: SGDLS and YYNGEE. CDR3 size: 16 residues. Trimming stripped 0 bases from V and 0 bases from J, with 11 bases between. The CDR3 protein is CASSVGGRASTDTQYF. CDR3 coding DNA: TGTGCCAGCAGCGTAGGCGGCAGGGCTAGCACAGATACGCAGTATTTT.

The V call is TRBV10-3, the J call TRBJ1-4, with D unclear. CDR1 is ENHRY and CDR2 is SYGVKD in the germline V gene. Trimming shortened V by 2 bases and J by 7 bases, and 8 bases separated the two germline ends. The CDR3 has 13 amino acids. CDR3 protein: CAISEIRGEKLFF. Written as DNA, the CDR3 is TGTGCCATCAGTGAGATCCGGGGTGAAAAACTGTTTTTT.

The CDR3 DNA follows: TGTGCCAGCAGCCAATCAAGGGGGACAGGGAATGAAAAACTGTTTTTT. Its translation is CASSQSRGTGNEKLFF. The V call is TRBV16, the J call TRBJ1-4, with 9 positions matching TRBD1. Germline assignment: CDR1 KGHSY and CDR2 FQNENV. The J segment lost 5 bases and the V segment lost 0 bases, leaving 4 bases of the junction unmatched. The CDR3 loop spans 16 amino acids.

The CDR3 sequence: CASSQGGGDGYTF. DNA of the CDR3: TGCGCCAGCAGCCAAGGGGGGGGTGACGGCTACACCTTC. The chain joins TRBV4-1 to TRBJ1-2; D possibly corresponds to TRBD1 (5 bases). CDR3 size: 13 residues. With 1 base removed from V and 8 bases from J, the gap between germline ends came to 11 bases. CDR1 MGHRA and CDR2 YSYEKL come from the germline V gene.

This chain uses TRBV7-2 with TRBJ2-1; a possible D gene is TRBD2 (5 bases). Germline-derived CDR1 and CDR2 are SGHTA and FQGNSA. This CDR3 has 18 amino acids. Trimming stripped 5 bases from V and 0 bases from J, with 20 bases between. The CDR3: CASSPRGLLMSSYNEQFF. The CDR3, as DNA: TGTGCCAGCAGCCCCCGCGGGCTACTGATGAGCTCCTACAATGAGCAGTTCTTC.